One sample yielded the 17 T cell receptor beta chains listed below, sequenced in a study of cytomegalovirus exposure and HLA in healthy donors. The primer mix had 60 Vbeta and 13 Jbeta primers. Produced via immunoSEQ multiplex PCR; TCRdb's table is partial and in-frame only. Of about 160,000 clones listed, nearly 80% were seen once; the top ten hold 3% to 3.5%. The specimen sequenced was PBMCs. These receptors all stem from a woman in her thirties or forties in good health and CMV-seronegative.

This sequence joins TRBV6-6 and TRBJ1-1; a possible D gene is TRBD1 (6 bases). The V end was cut by 6 bases, the J end by 3 bases, with 11 bases between. This CDR3 contains 13 residues. From germline, CDR1 is MNHNY and CDR2 SVGAGI (reference sequence). The CDR3: CASRLQGHTEAFF. The CDR3 region has the DNA TGTGCCAGCAGACTTCAGGGGCACACTGAAGCTTTCTTT.

The J gene is TRBJ1-1, the V gene TRBV19; D is unclear. V lost 2 bases and J 3 bases, leaving 7 bases between the germline ends. Germline CDR1 and CDR2: LNHDA and SQIVND (reference sequence). This CDR3 spans 13 amino acids. The CDR3 here is CASSIWQDTEAFF. CDR3 nucleotides: TGTGCCAGTAGTATATGGCAGGACACTGAAGCTTTCTTT.

This clone was detected a few times. This rearrangement joins TRBV19 to TRBJ1-2; D is unresolved. Trimming removed 5 bases from V and 2 bases from J, with 9 bases in between. Germline V gene sequence: CDR1 LNHDA, CDR2 SQIVND (reference sequence). This CDR3 is built from 13 residues. The chain's CDR3 is CASSLLINYGYTF. CDR3 bases: TGTGCCAGTAGTCTACTGATCAACTATGGCTACACCTTC.

This clone was observed a single time. The chain has TRBV11-2 and TRBJ1-5; D not certain. Germline V gives CDR1 SGHAT, CDR2 FQNNGV. The CDR3 covers 15 residues. V was shortened by 5 bases and J by 2 bases, with 13 bases between the two germline ends. CDR3 protein: CASSNGLTGNQPQHF. The CDR3 coding sequence is TGTGCCAGCAGCAATGGACTAACGGGCAATCAGCCCCAGCATTTT. The full variable domain, rest sourced from reference TRBV11-2 and TRBJ1-5, is EAGVAQSPRYKIIEKRQSVAFWCNPISGHATLYWYQQILGQGPKLLIQFQNNGVVDDSQLPKDRFSAERLKGVDSTLKIQPAKLEDSAVYLCASSNGLTGNQPQHFGDGTRLSIL.

This chain connects TRBV10-3 to TRBJ1-2, with 7 bases that match TRBD1. Germline V gene sequence: CDR1 ENHRY, CDR2 SYGVKD. J gave up 3 bases and V 0 bases, and 4 bases lay outside the gene matches. The CDR3 extends over 15 amino acids. The CDR3 reads CAISESLGGDYGYTF. CDR3 sequence (DNA): TGTGCCATCAGTGAGTCGCTAGGGGGCGACTATGGCTACACCTTC.

The chain carries TRBV5-1 and TRBJ1-2; D ambiguous. Trimming shortened V by 1 base and J by 0 bases, and 7 bases separated the two germline ends. Germline V lookup: CDR1 SGHRS, CDR2 YFSETQ. The CDR3 contains 14 residues. The CDR3 loop reads CASSLFLANYGYTF. As DNA, the CDR3 is TGCGCCAGCAGCTTGTTTCTTGCTAACTATGGCTACACCTTC.

The chain is built from TRBV18 and TRBJ1-1, with TRBD1 as a possible D gene (6 bases). The V end was cut by 3 bases, the J end by 0 bases, with 11 bases between. Germline V lookup: CDR1 KGHSH, CDR2 LQKENI. This CDR3 is built from 15 residues. The CDR3 sequence: CASSPPGQLNTEAFF. The CDR3 coding sequence is TGTGCCAGCTCACCTCCAGGACAGTTGAACACTGAAGCTTTCTTT.

The chain is built from TRBV5-1 and TRBJ2-7; TRBD2 might be the D (5 bases). V was trimmed by 4 bases and J by 2 bases, leaving 13 bases between them. The CDR3 covers 14 residues. CDR1 and CDR2 (germline): SGHRS, YFSETQ. This chain's CDR3 is CASSVGRLPYEQYF. The CDR3 DNA is TGCGCCAGCAGCGTAGGGAGACTTCCCTACGAGCAGTACTTC.

V is TRBV12-1 and J is TRBJ2-7; the table's D call of TRBD2 was not tested on the DNA. TRBV12-1 is a pseudogene. This CDR3 contains 13 residues. The CDR3 sequence is CASSLPRGDEQYF. The CDR3, as DNA: TGTGCCAGCAGCCTACCCCGGGGGGACGAGCAGTACTTC.

V and J are TRBV7-7 and TRBJ2-1; 9 bases line up with TRBD2. CDR1 SSHAT and CDR2 FNYEAQ come from the germline V gene (reference sequence). This CDR3 comprises 14 residues. Unmatched junction bases numbered 7, after V lost 5 bases and J lost 8 bases. This chain's CDR3 is CASSRIAGEDEQFF. The CDR3 bases are TGTGCCAGCAGCCGAATAGCGGGGGAGGATGAGCAGTTCTTC.

This clone has more than one count but fewer than ten. The V call is TRBV4-1, the J call TRBJ1-2; 9 bases are a match to TRBD1. Germline V lookup: CDR1 MGHRA, CDR2 YSYEKL. The CDR3 has 15 residues. V gave up 2 bases and J gave up 7 bases; unmatched junction bases: 8. The CDR3 is CASSQPDRGIGGYTF. For the CDR3, the DNA is TGCGCCAGCAGCCAACCCGACAGGGGGATTGGTGGCTACACCTTC.

This clone has only a few counts. J is TRBJ1-1 and V is TRBV18; unclear D gene. Germline V lookup: CDR1 KGHSH, CDR2 LQKENI. The CDR3 consists of 15 residues. Between the trimmed V and J ends, which lost 6 bases and 0 bases, there was a span of 14 bases. The CDR3 loop reads CASSPTEGLNTEAFF. For the CDR3, the DNA is TGTGCCAGCTCCCCAACGGAGGGTTTGAACACTGAAGCTTTCTTT.

The gene calls are TRBV5-4 and TRBJ1-2; 10 nucleotides match TRBD1. The CDR3 extends over 13 amino acids. Trimming at V came to 4 bases and at J to 9 bases, leaving 6 bases not matched to a gene. The V gene's germline CDR1 is SGHNT and CDR2 YYREEE (reference sequence). CDR3 sequence (DNA): TGTGCCAGCAGCGGAGACAGGGGGCTGAGCTACACCTTC. Protein sequence: CASSGDRGLSYTF.

The chain uses TRBV28 and TRBJ1-6; D remains ambiguous. CDR3 length: 14 amino acids. Trimming cost V 6 bases and J 5 bases, with 11 bases left between them. Germline V gives CDR1 MDHEN, CDR2 SYDVKM. CDR3 sequence (DNA): TGTGCCAGCAGAGCCGCGGTAAATAATTCACCCCTCCACTTT. Protein product: CASRAAVNNSPLHF.

This chain connects TRBV7-9 to TRBJ2-5; TRBD2 matches 13 bases. The CDR3 runs 16 residues. CDR1 is SEHNR and CDR2 is FQNEAQ in the germline V gene (reference sequence). V lost 3 bases to trimming and J lost 1 base; unmatched junction nucleotides: 2. The CDR3 sequence: CASSFGLAGAQETQYF. The DNA for the CDR3 is TGTGCCAGCAGCTTCGGACTAGCGGGAGCCCAAGAGACCCAGTACTTC.

The chain has TRBV5-4 and TRBJ2-3; 10 nucleotides agree with TRBD2. Looked up from germline, CDR1 is SGHNT and CDR2 is YYREEE (reference sequence). The J segment lost 6 bases and the V segment lost 0 bases, leaving 7 bases of the junction unmatched. The CDR3 loop spans 16 amino acids. The CDR3 DNA follows: TGTGCCAGCAGCTTGGAACTAGCGGGACTACCCGATACGCAGTATTTT. As protein: CASSLELAGLPDTQYF.

The chain combines TRBV6-6 with TRBJ1-1; D is undetermined. Trimming pared 2 bases from V and 0 bases from J, leaving 7 bases between. This CDR3 contains 14 residues. The germline V gene has CDR1 MNHNY and CDR2 SVGAGI (reference sequence). The CDR3 DNA follows: TGTGCCAGCAGTTACGCGCACGTGAACACTGAAGCTTTCTTT. Translated, it gives CASSYAHVNTEAFF.